The clone carrying this T cell receptor (beta chain) was detected only a few times. This entry belongs to a study of blood T cell repertoires in COVID-19. On the study more broadly: From T cells, B-cell-depleted T cells, or PBMCs came the material, which was cDNA or gDNA.

CDR3 size: 16 residues. Trimming cost V 1 base and J 3 bases, with 15 bases left between them. The germline V gene has CDR1 LNHDA and CDR2 SQIVND (reference sequence). Individuals aged roughly 18 to 100 years were recruited from fewer than 30 US areas. Participants' own reports of clinical history determined their cohort assignment. Repertoires were generated with immunoSEQ multiplex PCR, while TCRdb's copy carries only in-frame clones and drops some. The data hold around 380,000 clones, with around 87% observed a single time. The chain couples TRBV19 to TRBJ1-2, with unresolved D. The clonotype comes from a man aged 30 to 39 who had recovered from COVID-19. Sequencing was performed on PBMCs or T cells enriched from blood (not recorded which). The CDR3 DNA follows: TGTGCCAGTAGTATAGTGGCAGGCCTTGGCGACTATGGCTACACCTTC. Its translation is CASSIVAGLGDYGYTF.